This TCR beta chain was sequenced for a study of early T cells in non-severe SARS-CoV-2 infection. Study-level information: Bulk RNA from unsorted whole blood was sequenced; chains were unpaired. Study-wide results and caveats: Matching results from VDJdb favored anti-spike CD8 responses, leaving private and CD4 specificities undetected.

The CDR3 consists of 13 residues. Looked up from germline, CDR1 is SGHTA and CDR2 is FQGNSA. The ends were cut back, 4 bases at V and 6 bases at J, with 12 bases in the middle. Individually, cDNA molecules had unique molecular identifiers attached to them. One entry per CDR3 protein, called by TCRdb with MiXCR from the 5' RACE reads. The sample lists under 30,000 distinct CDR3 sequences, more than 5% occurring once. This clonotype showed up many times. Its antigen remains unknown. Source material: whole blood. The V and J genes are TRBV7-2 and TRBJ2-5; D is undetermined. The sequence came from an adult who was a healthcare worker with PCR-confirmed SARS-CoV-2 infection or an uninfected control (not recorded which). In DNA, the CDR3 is TGTGCCAGCAGCTCCGAGTCGCTACAGACCCAGTACTTC. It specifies CASSSESLQTQYF.